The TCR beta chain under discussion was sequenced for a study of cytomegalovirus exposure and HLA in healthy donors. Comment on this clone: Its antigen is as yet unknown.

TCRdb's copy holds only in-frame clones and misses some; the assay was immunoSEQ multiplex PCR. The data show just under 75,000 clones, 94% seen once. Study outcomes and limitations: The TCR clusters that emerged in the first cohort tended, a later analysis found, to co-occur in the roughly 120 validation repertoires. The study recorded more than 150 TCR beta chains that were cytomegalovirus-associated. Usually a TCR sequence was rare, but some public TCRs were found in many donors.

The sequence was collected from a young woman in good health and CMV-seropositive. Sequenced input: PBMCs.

The CDR3 DNA reads TGTGCCAGCAGCTTCGGGAGGAACCTCTACGAGCAGTACTTC. Amino acids: CASSFGRNLYEQYF. The rearrangement uses TRBV5-4 and TRBJ2-7; 7 bases line up with TRBD2. The CDR3 contains 14 residues. Losses at the gene ends were 2 bases for V and 3 bases for J; bases not matched to a gene: 5. The germline CDR1 and CDR2 sequences are SGHNT and YYREEE (reference sequence).